The next 14 T cell receptor beta chains were all read from a single sample in a study of lung T cells in sarcoidosis with Löfgren's syndrome. TCRdb fed the reads into MiXCR, producing one record per CDR3 protein. The table lists 15,000 to 25,000 distinct CDR3 sequences, under 25% of them singletons, with 0.7% to 0.9% in the top ten. Sequencing was performed on CD4+ T cells from bronchoalveolar lavage. These receptors all stem from a human donor with sarcoidosis (Löfgren's syndrome or another form), or a control subject (not recorded which).

The gene calls are TRBV29-1 and TRBJ1-4; TRBD1 is a possible D gene (5 bases). The V gene lost 8 bases and the J gene lost 2 bases, with 21 bases spanning the gap. The length of the CDR3 is 16 residues. Germline CDR1 reads SQVTM; CDR2 reads ANQGSEA. In DNA form, the CDR3 reads TGCAGCTTTATAGGAGGGGCTGGCGTGACTAATGAAAAACTGTTTTTT. It specifies CSFIGGAGVTNEKLFF.

This clonotype was counted a few times. The CDR3 region is CASSSRGQGIGIEQFF. Written as DNA, the CDR3 is TGTGCCAGCAGCTCCAGGGGGCAGGGGATTGGTATTGAGCAGTTCTTC. The V gene is TRBV9, the J gene TRBJ2-1, with 8 nucleotides matching TRBD1. Trimming took 4 bases from V and 9 from J; bases not matched to a gene: 15. The CDR3 is made up of 16 amino acids. The germline CDR1 and CDR2 sequences are SGDLS and YYNGEE.

There are a few counts of this clonotype. The chain has TRBV7-3 and TRBJ1-6; D gene ambiguous. This CDR3 comprises 14 residues. Germline assignment: CDR1 SGHTA and CDR2 FQGTGA. Trimming took 4 bases from V and 8 from J, leaving 12 bases between them. DNA of the CDR3: TGTGCCAGCAGCTCTACCGGGGTTTATTCACCCCTCCACTTT. This sequence encodes CASSSTGVYSPLHF.

This clonotype was counted many times. The chain has TRBV7-9 and TRBJ1-1; D unclear. CDR3 length: 12 residues. Per the germline V gene, CDR1 is SEHNR and CDR2 is FQNEAQ (reference sequence). V was clipped by 2 bases and J by 9 bases, with 10 bases between them. As DNA, the CDR3 is TGTGCCAGCAGCTTATCGGACGGAAAAGCTTTCTTT. The encoded protein is CASSLSDGKAFF.

This clonotype was counted between two and nine times. V usage is TRBV10-3 and J usage is TRBJ2-7; D unclear. V was trimmed by 4 bases and J by 6 bases, leaving 10 bases between them. Germline CDR1 and CDR2: ENHRY and SYGVKD. This CDR3 region has 12 residues. CDR3 loop: CAISGSLPEQYF. CDR3 sequence (DNA): TGTGCCATCAGTGGGTCCCTACCCGAGCAGTACTTC.

This clonotype was found once. A read error is possible here, since a much larger clone lies one base away. The chain links TRBV4-1 to TRBJ2-7; 7 bases are shared with TRBD1. Germline V lookup: CDR1 MGHRA, CDR2 YSYEKL. The length of the CDR3 is 15 residues. The CDR3, as DNA: TGCGCCAGCAGCCAGCAGCTAGGGGGCGGATACGAGCGGTACTTC. Protein sequence: CASSQQLGGGYERYF.

V usage is TRBV10-3 and J usage is TRBJ2-1, with D perhaps TRBD2 (6 bases). There are 12 residues in the CDR3. Germline CDR1 reads ENHRY; CDR2 reads SYGVKD. The V end lost 6 bases, the J end lost 7 bases, and 10 bases lay between the germline ends. This chain's CDR3 is CAIRREVNEQFF. CDR3 nucleotides: TGTGCCATCAGGCGGGAAGTTAATGAGCAGTTCTTC.

This clonotype is labeled as medium-sized. The chain employs TRBV27 and TRBJ2-7; the D gene is possibly TRBD1 (6 bases). CDR3 size: 15 residues. V lost 2 bases, J lost 3 bases, and 14 bases lay in between. Germline CDR1 is MNHEY and CDR2 is SMNVEV (reference sequence). The CDR3 loop reads CASSLVPLQGYEQYF. DNA for the CDR3: TGTGCCAGCAGTTTAGTTCCCCTACAGGGCTACGAGCAGTACTTC.

This clonotype showed up just a few times. This chain connects TRBV3-1 to TRBJ2-7; D may be TRBD2 (6 bases). Germline V gives CDR1 LGHDT, CDR2 YNNKEL (reference sequence). The V end lost 3 bases, the J end lost 2 bases, and 11 bases lay between the germline ends. CDR3 size: 14 residues. The CDR3 loop is CASSQPGLTYEQYF. As DNA, the CDR3 is TGTGCCAGCAGCCAGCCGGGACTGACCTACGAGCAGTACTTC.

This clonotype was counted between two and nine times. A much larger clone is a single base away; this may be a read error. The chain has TRBV6-6 and TRBJ2-7, with D perhaps TRBD1 (5 bases). CDR3 size: 14 residues. In germline, CDR1 is MNHNY, CDR2 SVGAGI (reference sequence). CDR3 sequence reads: CASSYSGRAYERYF. CDR3 bases: TGTGCCAGCAGTTACTCGGGCAGGGCCTACGAGCGGTACTTC.

This clonotype was found many times. The CDR3 DNA reads TGTGCCACCAGCAGAGGGGACGGGGGCTATGGCTACACCTTC. Translation gives CATSRGDGGYGYTF. V gene TRBV15 combines with J gene TRBJ1-2; possibly TRBD1 for D (5 bases). The CDR3 spans 14 residues. The V gene's germline CDR1 is LNHNV and CDR2 YYDKDF (reference sequence). The V gene lost 1 base and the J gene lost 4 bases, with 10 bases spanning the gap.

This clonotype was observed many times. The CDR3 loop is CASSPQQNQPQHF. DNA of the CDR3: TGTGCCAGCTCTCCCCAACAGAATCAGCCCCAGCATTTT. The chain links TRBV18 to TRBJ1-5; D gene unclear. Trimming pared 6 bases from V and 4 bases from J, leaving 10 bases between. This CDR3 spans 13 amino acids. Germline V gives CDR1 KGHSH, CDR2 LQKENI.

As to this clonotype: A read error may be the cause here, since a much bigger clone is one base away. The V and J genes are TRBV12-3 or TRBV12-4 and TRBJ2-1, with a weak D call TRBD1 (6 bases). This CDR3 region has 15 residues. CDR3 in DNA: TGTGCCGGCAGTCGAACAGGGAGCTCCTACAATGAGCAGTTCTTC. This sequence encodes CAGSRTGSSYNEQFF.

The table lists this clonotype with many counts. The rearrangement uses TRBV7-2 and TRBJ2-5; 9 nucleotides match TRBD2. The length of the CDR3 is 15 residues. Germline loops: CDR1 SGHTA, CDR2 FQGNSA. Germline trimming cut 3 bases from V and 4 bases from J; bases unmatched to any gene: 6. The CDR3 protein is CASSFDSGSGETQYF. The CDR3, as DNA: TGTGCCAGCAGCTTTGATAGCGGGAGCGGAGAGACCCAGTACTTC.